Presented here are 13 T cell receptor beta chains from one specimen sequenced in a study of response to subunit inactivated influenza vaccine. TCRdb processed the RT-PCR reads anew with MiXCR; each CDR3 protein has one entry. This sample has 650,000 to 700,000 distinct CDR3 sequences; around 16% occur once, and the top ten carry approximately 10%. Specimen: PBMCs from blood, collected 11 to 12 days after vaccination. These receptors all come from a man between 45 and 60 years old who received an inactivated influenza vaccine.

The chain combines TRBV12-3 or TRBV12-4 with TRBJ2-1; possible D gene TRBD1, 5 bases. Trimming removed 6 bases at V and 5 bases at J, with 11 bases between. The CDR3 has 13 residues. DNA for the CDR3: TGTGCCAGCAGAAATGACAGAGACAATGAGCAGTTCTTC. Translation: CASRNDRDNEQFF.

The rearrangement joins TRBV12-2 to TRBJ2-7. TRBV12-2 is a documented pseudogene. The CDR3 totals 18 residues. The CDR3 protein is CASRYETLDCCGAYEQYF. The CDR3 region has the DNA TGTGCAAGTCGCTACGAGACTTTAGACTGCTGTGGCGCCTACGAGCAGTACTTC.

The chain carries TRBV11-2 and TRBJ2-3, with TRBD2 identical over 9 bases. The CDR3 sequence is 15 residues long. Germline V gene lookup returns CDR1 SGHAT and CDR2 FQNNGV. The junction had 7 bases not matched to a gene; V was cut back by 5 bases and J by 4 bases. As DNA, the CDR3 is TGTGCCAGCAGCCCCAAGACTAGCGGTTCAGATACGCAGTATTTT. Residues: CASSPKTSGSDTQYF.

The chain combines TRBV14 with TRBJ2-3, with TRBD2 identical over 7 bases. V dropped 0 bases and J dropped 2; count of bases not matched to a gene: 8. The CDR3 totals 17 residues. Germline CDR1 reads SGHDN; CDR2 reads FVKESK. The CDR3 DNA sequence: TGTGCCAGCAGCCAAGACCACCCTAGCGGAGTCACAGATACGCAGTATTTT. Translated: CASSQDHPSGVTDTQYF.

This chain joins TRBV7-9 and TRBJ2-7; 7 nucleotides agree with TRBD2. V lost 4 bases and J lost 3; bases outside the gene matches: 9. Germline V gives CDR1 SEHNR, CDR2 FQNEAQ (reference sequence). The CDR3 sequence is 15 residues long. CDR3 in DNA: TGTGCCAGCAGCTCTAGTGGGCGGGGGTTCTACGAGCAGTACTTC. This gives the protein CASSSSGRGFYEQYF.

This clonotype was recorded a few times. V is TRBV15 and J is TRBJ1-1; D may be TRBD1 (5 bases). This CDR3 contains 15 residues. Germline CDR1 reads LNHNV; CDR2 reads YYDKDF (reference sequence). Trimming took off 6 bases at V and 1 base at J, with 15 bases between the two ends. The CDR3 nucleotides are TGTGCCACCAGTAAGGCTTTTGGGGCGAACACTGAAGCTTTCTTT. Translation: CATSKAFGANTEAFF.

The V gene is TRBV7-6, the J gene TRBJ1-1; 8 positions match TRBD1. CDR3 length equals 17 residues. Trimming cost V 0 bases and J 2 bases; bases outside gene matches: 8. CDR1 is SGHVS, CDR2 FNYEAQ, per germline. CDR3 residues: CASSLAPGTGGNTEAFF. In DNA form, the CDR3 reads TGTGCCAGCAGCTTAGCGCCAGGAACAGGGGGAAACACTGAAGCTTTCTTT.

This clonotype was counted between two and nine times. The chain recombines TRBV9 with TRBJ2-5; D unresolved. Germline CDR1 reads SGDLS; CDR2 reads YYNGEE. This CDR3 is 13 amino acids long. The V end was cut by 4 bases, the J end by 5 bases, with 12 bases between. The CDR3 DNA sequence: TGTGCCAGCAGCAACGAAAATCGGGAGACCCAGTACTTC. Encoded protein: CASSNENRETQYF.

This clonotype was detected only once. V gene TRBV18 combines with J gene TRBJ2-1, with 8 bases lining up with TRBD1. The J segment lost 3 bases and the V segment lost 0 bases, leaving 7 bases of the junction unmatched. This CDR3 is built from 17 residues. From germline, CDR1 is KGHSH and CDR2 LQKENI. This CDR3 reads CASSPPSTGGIYNEQFF. The CDR3, as DNA: TGTGCCAGCTCACCACCGTCAACAGGGGGAATCTACAATGAGCAGTTCTTC.

This clonotype was counted between two and nine times. The J gene is TRBJ2-1, the V gene TRBV4-1; TRBD2 matches at 8 bases. The germline V gene has CDR1 MGHRA and CDR2 YSYEKL. V shed 5 bases, J shed 5 bases, and the junction held 5 bases outside the gene matches. The CDR3 is 14 amino acids. The CDR3 protein is CASSSGTSDNEQFF. CDR3 coding DNA: TGCGCCAGCAGCAGTGGGACTAGTGACAATGAGCAGTTCTTC.

There are a few counts of this clonotype. This chain links TRBV5-1 with TRBJ2-5; D unresolved. Germline CDR1 is SGHRS and CDR2 is YFSETQ. The V gene lost 4 bases and the J gene lost 5 bases, with 18 bases spanning the gap. The CDR3 has 15 residues. Here the CDR3 DNA reads TGCGCCAGCAGCCAAACCCTGGACCCTGGGGAGACCCAGTACTTC. Translating gives CASSQTLDPGETQYF.

The table lists this clonotype with many counts. The V call is TRBV5-1, the J call TRBJ2-1; D is tentatively TRBD1 or TRBD2 (6 bases each). The V and J ends lost 0 bases and 0 bases respectively, with 10 bases between them. Germline loops: CDR1 SGHRS, CDR2 YFSETQ. The CDR3 is made up of 16 amino acids. CDR3 in DNA: TGCGCCAGCAGCTTGGCCGGGGGCTCCTCCTACAATGAGCAGTTCTTC. Protein product: CASSLAGGSSYNEQFF. Full variable domain (outside the CDR3, taken from reference TRBV5-1 and TRBJ2-1): KAGVTQTPRYLIKTRGQQVTLSCSPISGHRSVSWYQQTPGQGLQFLFEYFSETQRNKGNFPGRFSGRQFSNSRSEMNVSTLELGDSALYLCASSLAGGSSYNEQFFGPGTRLTVL.

In its sample, this clonotype was seen a few times. The chain couples TRBV29-1 to TRBJ2-2, with no clear D. The CDR3 is made up of 11 amino acids. CDR1 is SQVTM and CDR2 is ANQGSEA in the germline V gene. DNA for the CDR3: TGCAGTGGGTGGGCAGGCGGGGAGCTGTTTTTT. This gives the protein CSGWAGGELFF.